This T cell receptor (beta chain) appears in the sequencing data of a study of blood T cell repertoires in COVID-19. Study overall: PBMCs, B-cell-depleted T cells, or T cells were the source of the cDNA or gDNA that made up the material.

All enrollees were roughly 18 to 89 years old and from roughly 22 US areas. Researchers sorted participants into cohorts using their self-reported clinical history. It was within 2 weeks before study entry that exposed participants met a COVID-19 case. Assay used: immunoSEQ multiplex PCR; TCRdb lists only in-frame clones, some missing. The table shows approximately 220,000 clones, with around 82% occurring only once. Germline lookup yields CDR1 LGHDT and CDR2 YNNKEL (reference sequence). With V trimmed by 8 bases and J by 6 bases, 8 bases remained unmatched. There are 13 residues in the CDR3. The receptor was derived from a woman in her 40s who had been exposed to COVID-19. The rearrangement uses TRBV3-1 (or the pseudogene TRBV3-2) and TRBJ2-7, with 9 bases matching TRBD1. Sequenced input: PBMCs or T cells enriched from blood (not recorded which). In DNA form, the CDR3 reads TGTGCCAGCTCTCCGGGACAGGGTTTCGAGCAGTACTTC. This translates into CASSPGQGFEQYF.